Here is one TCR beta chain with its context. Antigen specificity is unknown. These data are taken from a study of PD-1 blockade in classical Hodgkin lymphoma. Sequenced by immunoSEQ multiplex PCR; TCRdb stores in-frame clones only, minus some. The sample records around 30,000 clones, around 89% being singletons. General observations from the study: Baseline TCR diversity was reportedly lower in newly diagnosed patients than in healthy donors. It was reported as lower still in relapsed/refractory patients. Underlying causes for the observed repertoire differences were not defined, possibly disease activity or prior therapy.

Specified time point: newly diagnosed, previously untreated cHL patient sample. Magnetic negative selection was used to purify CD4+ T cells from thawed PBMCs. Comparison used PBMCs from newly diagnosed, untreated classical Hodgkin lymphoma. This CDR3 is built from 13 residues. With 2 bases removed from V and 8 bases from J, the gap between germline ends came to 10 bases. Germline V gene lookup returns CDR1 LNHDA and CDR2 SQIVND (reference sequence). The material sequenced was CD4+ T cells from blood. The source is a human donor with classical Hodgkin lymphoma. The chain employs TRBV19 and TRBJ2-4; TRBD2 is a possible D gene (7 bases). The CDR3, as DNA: TGTGCCAGTAGTATAATAGGGGGGGACATTCAGTACTTC. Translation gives CASSIIGGDIQYF.